This record covers a single T cell receptor (beta chain). What it binds is not known. A J-beta primer mix and a sample-barcoded 5' primer were used in a second PCR of about 6 to 12 cycles. A 12-random-nucleotide template-switch adaptor tagged each cDNA molecule. TCRdb reprocessed the 5' RACE reads with MiXCR, giving one entry per CDR3 protein. The table has 1.5 million to 2 million distinct CDR3 sequences, over 25% seen once; the top ten hold more than 6%. The data originate from a study of blood T cells in healthy people across ages. Whole-study context: Per two T cells, template switching captured roughly one barcoded beta molecule. The study's findings and limits: Older individuals had lower TCR beta diversity per million T cells (the decline was roughly linear). Naive T cell percentage strongly correlated with TCR beta diversity.

The CDR3 is 19 residues long. V was clipped by 0 bases and J by 9 bases; unmatched bases: 19. Per the germline V gene, CDR1 is MNHEY and CDR2 is SVGEGT. This TCR was sampled from a woman aged 30 to 39 in good health. The rearrangement links TRBV6-2 or TRBV6-3 to TRBJ2-1; 8 nucleotides line up with TRBD1. The specimen sequenced was blood. CDR3 region: CASSYSFGGHRDRFSEQFF. In DNA, the CDR3 is TGTGCCAGCAGTTACTCCTTTGGAGGGCACCGGGACAGGTTTAGTGAGCAGTTCTTC.